This TCR beta chain was recorded in a study of T cells in Graves' hyperthyroidism and ophthalmopathy. Findings and limits, study-wide: Onset of ophthalmopathy came a median 6.5 months after the model predicted it. Researchers found most expanded thyroid clonotypes above 0.001 in blood as well.

Turning to this clonotype: The antigen is unknown.

Using RNA transcripts as the source, TCR beta CDR3 regions were amplified. The TCR CDR3 was amplified in a first-round RT-PCR using the HTBI primer set. TCRdb redid the calling of the multiplex PCR reads with MiXCR, one entry per CDR3 protein. The sample yields around 380,000 distinct CDR3 sequences, roughly 14% seen once. Patients were excluded because of uncontrolled infection, other autoimmune disease, pregnancy or lactation. The blood sample predates any ophthalmopathy symptoms, coming from first hyperthyroidism diagnosis. Between the trimmed V and J ends, which lost 0 bases and 0 bases, there was a span of 9 bases. The CDR3 totals 16 residues. Germline assignment: CDR1 LGHNA and CDR2 YNFKEQ.

The chain uses TRBV4-2 and TRBJ1-5; no firm D call. The TCR comes from a man aged 25-40 years with Graves' hyperthyroidism that later progressed to Graves' ophthalmopathy. The sample taken for sequencing was blood. The CDR3 spells CASSQDLAASNQPQHF. CDR3 DNA sequence: TGTGCCAGCAGCCAAGATCTGGCGGCTAGCAATCAGCCCCAGCATTTT.